The present T cell receptor (beta chain) was sequenced within a study of T cell repertoires in cytomegalovirus infection (dated by TCRdb to between 2018 and 2021). Looking at the study overall: Peptide stimulations targeted recently identified HLA-C-restricted CMV epitopes, whose presentation resists viral immunomodulation, together with well-studied HLA-B-restricted epitopes. The HLA type of each donor mattered for the analysis, because public TCR beta signatures pointed to carriage of CMV infection along with the matching HLA type.

Spanning cysteine to phenylalanine, the CDR3 consists of 14 amino acids. The DNA shown is the 42-base CDR3, in frame from base 1. The germline ends are 14 bases apart after V is trimmed by 4 bases and J by 10 bases. Looking up the germline V gene (reference sequence) yields CDR1 LNHDA and CDR2 SQIVND. The instrument given in TCRdb is Illumina HiSeq 1500. TCRdb reanalyzed the raw reads on its own, using fastp at Q25 for trimming and MiXCR for clone calling, and kept in-frame beta chains. Each entry merges the rows of one CDR3 protein and shows their most common DNA and genes. The sample table contains about 900,000 distinct CDR3 sequences; only one count was recorded for around a third of them. 11% to 15% of the sample is in the top ten clones. In regard to this clonotype: Which antigen it targets is not known. Within one base of it there is no much larger clone, and no base qualities were kept.

The investigation overall reported the following: In both this cohort and an independent cohort of more than 350 donors, the cumulative frequency of public TCR beta family members distinguished carriers of CMV infection plus the relevant HLA type. The ex vivo response was dominated by HLA-C-restricted CMV-specific TCR beta clonotypes, which also provided the single most frequent clonotype in two of eight donors.

What this sample's treatment or condition label stands for: in vitro stimulation with specific CMV peptide epitopes to enrich CMV-specific T cells. This TCR derives from a human donor in good health (CMV status not recorded). Some clones in this sample may be carry-over from other donors' samples. This specimen consisted of cultured CD8+ T cells from PBMCs, obtained from culture after CMV antigen stimulation. The receptor chain draws on TRBV19 and TRBJ1-6; TRBD1 is perhaps the D gene, given 5 matching bases. CDR3 loop: CASSKGAGRSPLHF. Read as DNA, the sequence is TGTGCCAGTAGTAAAGGGGCGGGACGATCACCCCTCCACTTT. The reference TRBV19 and TRBJ1-6 proteins fill in what lies around the CDR3, so the full variable domain reads DGGITQSPKYLFRKEGQNVTLSCEQNLNHDAMYWYRQDPGQGLRLIYYSQIVNDFQKGDIAEGYSVSREKKESFPLTVTSAQKNPTAFYLCASSKGAGRSPLHFGNGTRLTVT.